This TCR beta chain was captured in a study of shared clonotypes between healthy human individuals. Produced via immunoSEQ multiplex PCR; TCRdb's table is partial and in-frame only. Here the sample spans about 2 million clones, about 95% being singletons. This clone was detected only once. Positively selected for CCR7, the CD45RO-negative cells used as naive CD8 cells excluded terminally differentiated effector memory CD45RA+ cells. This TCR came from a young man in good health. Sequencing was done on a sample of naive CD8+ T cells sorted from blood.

The CDR3 DNA sequence: TGCAGCGTAGAAATAGACAGGGTGGCTTACACTGAAGCTTTCTTT. Residues: CSVEIDRVAYTEAFF. The chain employs TRBV29-1 and TRBJ1-1, with 7 bases lining up with TRBD1. Germline assignment: CDR1 SQVTM and CDR2 ANQGSEA. The CDR3 sequence is 15 residues long. After removal of 6 bases from V and 3 bases from J, the junction contained 13 bases not matched to a gene.